Below, 11 T cell receptor beta chains from the same sample are listed, as sequenced in a study of identical twins. TCRdb used MiXCR to reprocess the 5' RACE reads, holding one entry per CDR3 protein. The table records fewer than 550,000 distinct CDR3 sequences, around 15% of them present only once. The same sample was also studied in work on yellow fever vaccine responses in identical twins.

The sequenced material came from CD4+ T cells sorted from blood. These receptors were taken from a woman under 30 in good health.

The chain is built from TRBV11-2 and TRBJ2-1; D is tentatively TRBD1 or TRBD2 (6 bases each). The CDR3 loop spans 16 amino acids. Germline V gene sequence: CDR1 SGHAT, CDR2 FQNNGV. Trimming took 5 bases from V and 8 from J, leaving 22 bases between them. The CDR3 loop reads CASSPVWGAEGDEQFF. The DNA for the CDR3 is TGTGCCAGCAGCCCTGTTTGGGGGGCGGAAGGGGATGAGCAGTTCTTC.

This sequence joins TRBV10-3 and TRBJ2-1; D call uncertain. CDR1 is ENHRY, CDR2 SYGVKD, per germline. The V and J ends lost 4 bases and 5 bases respectively, with 9 bases between them. CDR3 size: 13 residues. The CDR3 loop is CAISVGADNEQFF. The CDR3 nucleotides are TGTGCCATCAGTGTTGGAGCCGACAATGAGCAGTTCTTC.

The rearrangement joins TRBV24-1 to TRBJ2-3; a possible D gene is TRBD1 (6 bases). Deletions cut 4 bases from V and 1 base from J, with 14 bases between. Germline loops: CDR1 KGHDR, CDR2 SFDVKD. This CDR3 is built from 16 residues. In nucleotides, the CDR3 is TGTGCCACCAGTGAATCCGGTGGGGGCCGCACAGATACGCAGTATTTT. Translated, it gives CATSESGGGRTDTQYF.

The chain couples TRBV4-1 to TRBJ2-3, with TRBD2 as a possible D gene (6 bases). The V gene's germline CDR1 is MGHRA and CDR2 YSYEKL. Trimming took off 1 base at V and 6 bases at J, with 14 bases between the two ends. The CDR3 contains 15 residues. The CDR3 DNA reads TGCGCCAGCAGCCAAGGAGGTACAAGCGGGGATACGCAGTATTTT. Translating gives CASSQGGTSGDTQYF.

The rearrangement links TRBV29-1 to TRBJ2-1; 13 nucleotides match TRBD2. CDR1 and CDR2 (germline): SQVTM, ANQGSEA. The CDR3 has 12 amino acids. Losses at the gene ends were 8 bases for V and 7 bases for J; bases not matched to a gene: 2. CDR3 in amino acids: CSMGLAGNEQFF. The DNA of the CDR3 is TGCAGCATGGGACTAGCGGGAAATGAGCAGTTCTTC.

In its sample, this clonotype was seen a few times. The genes are TRBV7-2 and TRBJ2-7; D is unresolved. Deletions cut 1 base from V and 5 bases from J, with 9 bases between. This CDR3 comprises 13 residues. In germline, CDR1 is SGHTA, CDR2 FQGNSA. The CDR3 nucleotides are TGTGCCAGCAGCTTAGATTGGGTGAACGAGCAGTACTTC. This encodes CASSLDWVNEQYF.

This clonotype was recorded a few times. This rearrangement joins TRBV5-1 to TRBJ2-1, with TRBD2 matching over 14 bases. Germline V gene data show CDR1 as SGHRS and CDR2 as YFSETQ. CDR3 length: 15 amino acids. Trimming removed 7 bases from V and 7 bases from J; junction bases left unmatched: 7. This chain's CDR3 is CASGPGLAGGNEQFF. The CDR3 DNA is TGCGCCAGCGGGCCAGGACTAGCGGGGGGTAATGAGCAGTTCTTC.

The J gene is TRBJ2-1, the V gene TRBV14, with TRBD1 matching over 10 bases. J was trimmed by 9 bases and V by 1 base; bases with no gene match: 9. Germline V gene sequence: CDR1 SGHDN, CDR2 FVKESK. There are 16 residues in the CDR3. The CDR3 spells CASSQVGTGARGEQFF. Here the CDR3 DNA reads TGTGCCAGCAGCCAAGTGGGGACAGGGGCCCGAGGTGAGCAGTTCTTC.

This clonotype was detected only once. The rearrangement links TRBV24-1 to TRBJ2-3; D gene unclear. This CDR3 has 16 amino acids. V was pared by 0 bases and J by 2 bases, with 11 bases between. CDR1 is KGHDR, CDR2 SFDVKD, per germline. The CDR3 sequence: CATSDLGPINTDTQYF. As DNA, the CDR3 is TGTGCCACCAGTGATTTGGGTCCGATCAACACAGATACGCAGTATTTT.

CDR3 sequence (DNA): TGTGCCAGCAGTCCCTCGGGTGGTACGCAGTATTTT. It codes for CASSPSGGTQYF. The J gene is TRBJ2-3, the V gene TRBV6-2 or TRBV6-3; D call uncertain. The germline V and J ends were trimmed by 5 bases and 8 bases, with 11 bases remaining between them. The CDR3 runs to 12 residues. Germline V gene lookup returns CDR1 MNHEY and CDR2 SVGEGT.

In its sample, this clonotype was seen a few times. This chain uses TRBV18 with TRBJ2-1; D unclear. The CDR3 is 15 residues long. The V end lost 1 base, the J end lost 0 bases, and 7 bases lay between the germline ends. Germline assignment: CDR1 KGHSH and CDR2 LQKENI. CDR3 sequence reads: CASSPLSSSYNEQFF. The DNA for the CDR3 is TGTGCCAGCTCACCACTTTCGAGCTCCTACAATGAGCAGTTCTTC.